This entry lists 21 T cell receptor beta chains sequenced from one sample in a study of T cells expressing NK-cell markers (dated by TCRdb to about 2020). The method was 5' RACE. TCRdb shows the sequencer as Illumina HiSeq 2000. Once TCRdb had reprocessed the reads, it stored one entry per CDR3 protein sequence and supplied no DNA. The sample's table lists a count of about 160,000 distinct CDR3 sequences. Together, the top ten hold roughly 20% of the sample. The sample was blood T cells: a sorted CD56 or NKG2C T cell subset, CD4+ or CD8+ T cells, or bulk PBMC T cells (not recorded which). These receptors came from a woman aged 18 to 75 in good health.

This chain links TRBV7-6 with TRBJ2-1; TCRdb picks TRBD1, but there is no DNA to check that call. The CDR3 has 12 residues. Per the germline V gene, CDR1 is SGHVS and CDR2 is FNYEAQ. The CDR3 sequence: CASSLVGTEQFF.

The chain joins TRBV5-6 to TRBJ2-1; the D call from TCRdb, TRBD2, cannot be confirmed without DNA. The CDR3 covers 15 residues. The germline gives CDR1 SGHDT, CDR2 YYEEEE. The CDR3 sequence is CASSRGGLLYNEQFF.

This chain links TRBV28 with TRBJ1-1; TCRdb's assignment of TRBD1 cannot be checked, as there is no DNA. CDR3 length equals 16 residues. Germline lookup yields CDR1 MDHEN and CDR2 SYDVKM. CDR3 residues: CASSFPGQGANTEAFF.

V and J are TRBV11-3 and TRBJ2-1. CDR3 length equals 17 residues. The germline V gene encodes CDR1 SGHNT and CDR2 YENEEA. The CDR3 here is CASSSTWLASPYNEQFF. Combining the CDR3 with reference TRBV11-3 and TRBJ2-1 gives the whole variable domain EAGVVQSPRYKIIEKKQPVAFWCNPISGHNTLYWYLQNLGQGPELLIRYENEEAVDDSQLPKDRFSAERLKGVDSTLKIQPAELGDSAVYLCASSSTWLASPYNEQFFGPGTRLTVL.

The V and J genes are TRBV7-3 and TRBJ2-5; TCRdb indicates TRBD1, and absent DNA this call remains unverified. CDR3 length equals 14 residues. Germline values: CDR1 SGHTA, CDR2 FQGTGA. The chain's CDR3 is CASSLGAGLGTQYF.

The chain recombines TRBV5-1 with TRBJ2-2; there is no DNA to check the TCRdb D call of TRBD1. Germline V gene lookup returns CDR1 SGHRS and CDR2 YFSETQ. The CDR3 is 14 amino acids. The CDR3 sequence: CASRIGGIGGELFF.

This chain joins TRBV5-1 and TRBJ2-7; with no DNA, the TCRdb D assignment of TRBD1 cannot be verified. CDR3 length equals 15 residues. Germline V gene lookup returns CDR1 SGHRS and CDR2 YFSETQ. CDR3 sequence reads: CASSFSQGAGYEQYF. Full variable domain (rest looked up from reference TRBV5-1 and TRBJ2-7): KAGVTQTPRYLIKTRGQQVTLSCSPISGHRSVSWYQQTPGQGLQFLFEYFSETQRNKGNFPGRFSGRQFSNSRSEMNVSTLELGDSALYLCASSFSQGAGYEQYFGPGTRLTVT.

The chain combines TRBV5-6 with TRBJ2-1; TCRdb lists TRBD1, though no DNA is available to test this call. Per the germline V gene, CDR1 is SGHDT and CDR2 is YYEEEE. The CDR3 extends over 14 amino acids. CDR3 region: CASSYRDRGGEQFF.

The chain couples TRBV10-3 to TRBJ1-5; the D call from TCRdb, TRBD1, cannot be confirmed without DNA. This CDR3 contains 13 residues. Germline V gene data show CDR1 as ENHRY and CDR2 as SYGVKD. CDR3 protein: CATSPGQGPPQHF.

The rearrangement links TRBV4-1 to TRBJ2-3; the D call of TRBD1 rests on TCRdb alone, since no DNA is present to check it. Germline V gene lookup returns CDR1 MGHRA and CDR2 YSYEKL. There are 19 residues in the CDR3. CDR3 loop: CASSQASDSAGALTDTQYF.

The genes are TRBV25-1 and TRBJ2-1; TCRdb designates TRBD1, a call that cannot be tested without DNA. This CDR3 region has 16 residues. Germline values: CDR1 MGHDK, CDR2 SYGVNS. The CDR3 here is CASSAGQGYPYNEQFF. The full variable domain, completed using reference TRBV25-1 and TRBJ2-1, is EADIYQTPRYLVIGTGKKITLECSQTMGHDKMYWYQQDPGMELHLIHYSYGVNSTEKGDLSSESTVSRIRTEHFPLTLESARPSHTSQYLCASSAGQGYPYNEQFFGPGTRLTVL.

V gene TRBV5-1 combines with J gene TRBJ2-3; the D gene TCRdb calls, TRBD2, cannot be checked with no DNA. The CDR3 contains 15 residues. Looked up from germline, CDR1 is SGHRS and CDR2 is YFSETQ. The CDR3 region is CASSPGGAGTDTQYF.

The chain joins TRBV12-3 or TRBV12-4 to TRBJ2-3; TCRdb's D call of TRBD2 is untestable without DNA. The CDR3 covers 17 residues. CDR3 sequence: CASSLETSGGAGDTQYF.

The chain joins TRBV7-3 to TRBJ2-5; lacking DNA, the TRBD2 call made by TCRdb goes unchecked. Germline CDR1 SGHTA, CDR2 FQGTGA. This CDR3 is built from 15 residues. This CDR3 is CASSRGLAGAETQYF. Combining the CDR3 with reference TRBV7-3 and TRBJ2-5 gives the whole variable domain GAGVSQTPSNKVTEKGKYVELRCDPISGHTALYWYRQSLGQGPEFLIYFQGTGAADDSGLPNDRFFAVRPEGSVSTLKIQRTERGDSAVYLCASSRGLAGAETQYFGPGTRLLVL.

The chain couples TRBV12-3 or TRBV12-4 to TRBJ1-6; the TCRdb call, TRBD1, lacks DNA for checking. This CDR3 region has 18 residues. CDR3 residues: CASSLQTGGISYNSPLHF.

This rearrangement joins TRBV10-3 to TRBJ1-1. The germline V gene has CDR1 ENHRY and CDR2 SYGVKD. The CDR3 runs to 14 residues. The CDR3 spells CAISEVGSNTEAFF.

This chain connects TRBV9 to TRBJ2-7. CDR1 is SGDLS, CDR2 YYNGEE, per germline. This CDR3 has 14 amino acids. CDR3 protein: CASSLSTDSYEQYF.

The chain is built from TRBV5-1 and TRBJ2-2; the TCRdb call, TRBD2, lacks DNA for checking. Germline-derived CDR1 and CDR2 are SGHRS and YFSETQ. The CDR3 loop spans 16 amino acids. CDR3 amino acids: CASRTSGGAGTGELFF.

V usage is TRBV20-1 and J usage is TRBJ2-1; the D call of TRBD2 rests on TCRdb alone, since no DNA is present to check it. Per germline, CDR1 DFQATT and CDR2 SNEGSKA (reference sequence). The CDR3 contains 18 residues. CDR3 loop: CSTLSPRRGLAHYNEQFF.

V gene TRBV12-3 or TRBV12-4 combines with J gene TRBJ2-5; the D call of TRBD2 rests on TCRdb alone, since no DNA is present to check it. The CDR3 spans 16 residues. The CDR3 protein is CASSLEAGEDVETQYF.

The chain is built from TRBV7-3 and TRBJ2-1; TCRdb indicates TRBD1, and absent DNA this call remains unverified. Germline V gives CDR1 SGHTA, CDR2 FQGTGA. The CDR3 totals 14 residues. CDR3 amino acids: CASSLLGGDNEQFF.